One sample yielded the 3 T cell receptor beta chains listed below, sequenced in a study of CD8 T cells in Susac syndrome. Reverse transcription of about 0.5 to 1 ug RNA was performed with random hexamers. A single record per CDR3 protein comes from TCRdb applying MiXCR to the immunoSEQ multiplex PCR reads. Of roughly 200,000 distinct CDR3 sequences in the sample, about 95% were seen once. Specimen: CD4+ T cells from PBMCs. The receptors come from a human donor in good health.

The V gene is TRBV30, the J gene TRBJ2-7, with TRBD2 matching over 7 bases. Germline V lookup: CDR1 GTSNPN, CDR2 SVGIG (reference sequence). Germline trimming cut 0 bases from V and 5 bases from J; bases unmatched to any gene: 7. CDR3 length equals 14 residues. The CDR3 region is CAWSVGGSGDEQYF. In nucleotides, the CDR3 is TGTGCCTGGAGTGTCGGCGGGAGTGGCGACGAGCAGTACTTC.

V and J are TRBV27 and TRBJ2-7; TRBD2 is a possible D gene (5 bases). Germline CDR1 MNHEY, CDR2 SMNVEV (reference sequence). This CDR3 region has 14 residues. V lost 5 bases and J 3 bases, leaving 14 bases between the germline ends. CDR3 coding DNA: TGTGCCAGCAGTCGAGGAGGACTTAACTACGAGCAGTACTTC. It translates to CASSRGGLNYEQYF.

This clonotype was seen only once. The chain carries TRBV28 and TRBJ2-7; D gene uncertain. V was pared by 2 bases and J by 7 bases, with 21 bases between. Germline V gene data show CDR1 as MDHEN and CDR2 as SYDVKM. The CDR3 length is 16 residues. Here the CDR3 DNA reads TGTGCCAGCAGTTTAGCTCGGGTTTGGGTGTTGAGGGAGCAGTACTTC. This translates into CASSLARVWVLREQYF.